Each of the 16 T cell receptor beta chains below was sequenced from the same sample in a study of T cell responses to AZD1222 COVID-19 vaccine. Profiled with immunoSEQ multiplex PCR; TCRdb holds only in-frame clones, not every one. The repertoire has about 120,000 clones, 85% to 95% of them found once; the top ten carry about 3%. This specimen consisted of peripheral blood, obtained on day 0 of AZD1222 vaccination. Receptors were obtained from an adult in good health.

V is TRBV28 and J is TRBJ1-2; 10 bases agree with TRBD1. The CDR3 covers 17 residues. After removal of 5 bases from V and 4 bases from J, the junction contained 13 bases not matched to a gene. The germline CDR1 and CDR2 sequences are MDHEN and SYDVKM. The CDR3: CASSLPGQGSPSYGYTF. DNA of the CDR3: TGTGCCAGCAGTCTCCCGGGACAGGGGTCCCCTTCCTATGGCTACACCTTC.

The chain is built from TRBV28 and TRBJ2-3; perhaps TRBD2 as D (6 bases). The CDR3 loop spans 13 amino acids. Trimming pared 6 bases from V and 11 bases from J, leaving 18 bases between. CDR1 and CDR2 (germline): MDHEN, SYDVKM. The CDR3 DNA reads TGTGCCAGCAGGGAAATTAGCGGCTTACAGCAGTATTTT. This gives the protein CASREISGLQQYF.

The chain couples TRBV7-6 to TRBJ2-7; TRBD1 matches 7 bases. The CDR3 spans 13 residues. With 3 bases clipped from V and 2 bases from J, the junction kept 1 base outside the gene matches. The germline CDR1 and CDR2 sequences are SGHVS and FNYEAQ. CDR3 loop: CASSFGQAYEQYF. CDR3 DNA sequence: TGTGCCAGCAGCTTCGGACAGGCCTACGAGCAGTACTTC.

The gene calls are TRBV27 and TRBJ1-1; D gene uncertain. The CDR3 runs to 14 residues. V lost 10 bases and J lost 0, with 15 bases in between. Germline loops: CDR1 MNHEY, CDR2 SMNVEV (reference sequence). The CDR3 region is CAIVLGRLNTEAFF. The DNA for the CDR3 is TGTGCCATAGTGCTCGGACGCCTGAACACTGAAGCTTTCTTT.

CDR3 residues: CASKADYEQYF. The CDR3 region has the DNA TGTGCCAGTAAAGCCGACTACGAGCAGTACTTC. The J gene is TRBJ2-7, the V gene TRBV27, with no clear D. V gave up 9 bases and J gave up 3 bases, with 9 bases separating them. The CDR3 is made up of 11 amino acids. Germline V gives CDR1 MNHEY, CDR2 SMNVEV (reference sequence).

By sample fraction, this clone is medium-sized. The genes are TRBV28 and TRBJ1-6; 7 bases match TRBD1. The CDR3 has 15 amino acids. V shed 4 bases, J shed 10 bases, and the junction held 10 bases outside the gene matches. Germline V gene sequence: CDR1 MDHEN, CDR2 SYDVKM. CDR3: CASSSDRVWCSPLHF. The CDR3 DNA reads as TGTGCCAGCAGTTCAGACAGGGTTTGGTGCTCACCCCTCCACTTT.

The chain is built from TRBV7-2 and TRBJ2-3; TRBD1 might be the D (6 bases). There are 15 residues in the CDR3. The V end was cut by 5 bases, the J end by 1 base, with 13 bases between. From germline, CDR1 is SGHTA and CDR2 FQGNSA. CDR3 protein: CASSLGEGGTDTQYF. The CDR3 nucleotides are TGTGCCAGCAGCCTAGGAGAGGGGGGCACAGATACGCAGTATTTT.

The rearrangement joins TRBV19 to TRBJ2-7; TRBD1 matches at 12 bases. The germline V gene has CDR1 LNHDA and CDR2 SQIVND (reference sequence). J was trimmed by 5 bases and V by 1 base; bases with no gene match: 6. The CDR3 has 16 amino acids. This CDR3 reads CASSIVAGTGGHEQYF. The DNA of the CDR3 is TGTGCCAGTAGTATAGTAGCCGGGACAGGGGGCCACGAGCAGTACTTC. Full variable domain (outside the CDR3, taken from reference TRBV19 and TRBJ2-7): DGGITQSPKYLFRKEGQNVTLSCEQNLNHDAMYWYRQDPGQGLRLIYYSQIVNDFQKGDIAEGYSVSREKKESFPLTVTSAQKNPTAFYLCASSIVAGTGGHEQYFGPGTRLTVT.

The rearrangement joins TRBV18 to TRBJ2-5, with D hard to call. V was cut by 3 bases and J by 2 bases, with 16 bases left in between. The CDR3 length is 16 residues. Germline lookup yields CDR1 KGHSH and CDR2 LQKENI. The CDR3 loop is CASSPGGRTRQETQYF. Written as DNA, the CDR3 is TGTGCCAGCTCACCGGGTGGAAGGACCCGGCAAGAGACCCAGTACTTC.

The CDR3 loop reads CASSDFYEQFF. The DNA of the CDR3 is TGCGCCAGCAGTGATTTCTATGAGCAGTTCTTC. The V gene is TRBV10-2, the J gene TRBJ2-1; D is ambiguous. V was clipped by 3 bases and J by 8 bases, with 5 bases between them. This CDR3 has 11 residues. Germline V CDR1 and CDR2: WSHSY, SAAADI.

The chain joins TRBV19 to TRBJ1-2, with D perhaps matching TRBD1 (6 bases). The germline V gene has CDR1 LNHDA and CDR2 SQIVND (reference sequence). CDR3 length: 12 amino acids. V gave up 10 bases and J gave up 7 bases, with 16 bases separating them. CDR3 residues: CATGYIGGGYTF. The CDR3 DNA is TGTGCCACCGGATACATAGGGGGTGGCTACACCTTC.

This clone appeared a single time. The chain joins TRBV9 to TRBJ2-7; D not resolved. Trimming cost V 7 bases and J 0 bases, with 11 bases left between them. The CDR3 length is 13 residues. Germline V gene data show CDR1 as SGDLS and CDR2 as YYNGEE. The CDR3 coding sequence is TGTGCCAGCTCGTTCGAGGCCTCCTACGAGCAGTACTTC. Its protein product is CASSFEASYEQYF.

J is TRBJ1-1 and V is TRBV7-3, with 8 positions matching TRBD1. CDR1 and CDR2 from the germline V gene are SGHTA and FQGTGA. V gave up 5 bases and J gave up 1 base; unmatched junction bases: 6. This CDR3 is built from 15 residues. This CDR3 is CASSRSGTGNTEAFF. The CDR3 DNA sequence: TGTGCCAGCAGCCGCTCCGGGACAGGGAACACTGAAGCTTTCTTT. The full variable domain, its missing parts supplied by reference TRBV7-3 and TRBJ1-1, is GAGVSQTPSNKVTEKGKYVELRCDPISGHTALYWYRQSLGQGPEFLIYFQGTGAADDSGLPNDRFFAVRPEGSVSTLKIQRTERGDSAVYLCASSRSGTGNTEAFFGQGTRLTVV.

This chain joins TRBV15 and TRBJ2-5; the D is unclear. V was pared by 4 bases and J by 5 bases, with 17 bases between. The CDR3 contains 15 residues. The germline V gene encodes CDR1 LNHNV and CDR2 YYDKDF (reference sequence). In nucleotides, the CDR3 is TGTGCCACCAGCACGCTGCCGTCCCCCGGGGAGACCCAGTACTTC. It is translated as CATSTLPSPGETQYF. Using reference TRBV15 and TRBJ2-5 for the parts outside the CDR3, the full variable domain is DAMVIQNPRYQVTQFGKPVTLSCSQTLNHNVMYWYQQKSSQAPKLLFHYYDKDFNNEADTPDNFQSRRPNTSFCFLDIRSPGLGDTAMYLCATSTLPSPGETQYFGPGTRLLVL.

This rearrangement joins TRBV7-8 to TRBJ2-5, with TRBD1 matching 8 bases. This CDR3 region has 14 residues. Unmatched junction bases numbered 4, after V lost 6 bases and J lost 1 base. The germline V gene encodes CDR1 SGHVS and CDR2 FQNEAQ. CDR3 in DNA: TGTGCCAGCAGGTCCGGGACAGGCCAAGAGACCCAGTACTTC. Its translation is CASRSGTGQETQYF.

This rearrangement joins TRBV5-6 to TRBJ2-2; D is possibly TRBD2 (5 bases). In germline, CDR1 is SGHDT, CDR2 YYEEEE. The CDR3 is made up of 15 amino acids. The ends were cut back, 2 bases at V and 4 bases at J, with 12 bases in the middle. For the CDR3, the DNA is TGTGCCAGCAGCTTCTCGGGAATTGGCACCGGGGAGCTGTTTTTT. This codes for CASSFSGIGTGELFF.